One sample yielded the 25 T cell receptor beta chains listed below, sequenced in a study of cytotoxic CD8 clonotypes in ibrutinib-treated CLL. Using immunoSEQ multiplex PCR, the repertoire was profiled, and TCRdb retains in-frame clones only, with some absent. Here the sample spans some 290,000 clones, approximately 80% being singletons. Sequenced material: PBMCs, taken before ibrutinib treatment. The source is a human donor with chronic lymphocytic leukemia.

This chain connects TRBV2 to TRBJ2-5; weak D call: TRBD1 (6 bases). Near its end, the DNA agrees better with TRBJ2-7, so the J call may be wrong. The CDR3 has 13 residues. CDR1 and CDR2 from the germline V gene are SNHLY and FYNNEI. The CDR3 sequence: CASSPDRLSEQYF. In DNA form, the CDR3 reads TGTGCCAGCAGCCCGGACAGACTGAGCGAGCAGTACTTC.

This chain's CDR3 is CASSPILGQGDEQYF. CDR3 nucleotide sequence: TGTGCCAGCTCACCAATCCTGGGACAGGGCGACGAGCAGTACTTC. The V and J genes are TRBV18 and TRBJ2-7; 9 nucleotides agree with TRBD1. Germline V gene sequence: CDR1 KGHSH, CDR2 LQKENI. The V and J ends lost 2 bases and 5 bases, in that order; junction bases with no gene match: 7. This CDR3 region has 15 residues. The full variable domain, in which reference TRBV18 and TRBJ2-7 provide the parts outside the CDR3, is NAGVMQNPRHLVRRRGQEARLRCSPMKGHSHVYWYRQLPEEGLKFMVYLQKENIIDESGMPKERFSAEFPKEGPSILRIQQVVRGDSAAYFCASSPILGQGDEQYFGPGTRLTVT.

This clone was seen once. This sequence joins TRBV4-3 and TRBJ2-7, with unresolved D. The V gene lost 0 bases and the J gene lost 0 bases, with 12 bases spanning the gap. Germline CDR1 reads LGHNA; CDR2 reads YSLEER. The CDR3 extends over 16 amino acids. The CDR3 DNA reads as TGCGCCAGCAGCCAAGATGAAAGCGTTATCTCCTACGAGCAGTACTTC. Its translation: CASSQDESVISYEQYF.

This chain connects TRBV5-6 to TRBJ2-5; D perhaps matches TRBD1 (5 bases). V lost 1 base to trimming and J lost 3 bases, with 13 bases between them. Germline values: CDR1 SGHDT, CDR2 YYEEEE. This CDR3 region has 15 residues. The CDR3: CASSLRTGGEETQYF. The CDR3 region has the DNA TGTGCCAGCAGCTTGAGAACAGGTGGGGAAGAGACCCAGTACTTC.

The sample holds a few counts of this clone. This chain joins TRBV30 and TRBJ2-1; 14 positions match TRBD2. J gave up 9 bases and V 4 bases, and 5 bases lay outside the gene matches. The CDR3 sequence is 14 residues long. Germline V CDR1 and CDR2: GTSNPN, SVGIG (reference sequence). CDR3 residues: CAWNPGLAGVEQFF. DNA of the CDR3: TGTGCCTGGAACCCGGGACTAGCGGGAGTTGAGCAGTTCTTC. The variable domain in full, with the rest retrieved from reference TRBV30 and TRBJ2-1, is SQTIHQWPATLVQPVGSPLSLECTVEGTSNPNLYWYRQAAGRGLQLLFYSVGIGQISSEVPQNLSASRPQDRQFILSSKKLLLSDSGFYLCAWNPGLAGVEQFFGPGTRLTVL.

In regard to this clone: In the same sample, other DNA sequences code for this CDR3. This chain joins TRBV6-5 and TRBJ2-5; D is uncertain. Germline CDR1 MNHEY, CDR2 SVGAGI. The V end lost 1 base, the J end lost 4 bases, and 1 base lay between the germline ends. The CDR3 contains 11 residues. CDR3 loop: CASSYLETQYF. For the CDR3, the DNA is TGTGCCAGCAGTTACTTAGAGACCCAGTACTTC.

The V call is TRBV30, the J call TRBJ2-3; 7 nucleotides align to TRBD1. The CDR3 totals 14 residues. From germline, CDR1 is GTSNPN and CDR2 SVGIG (reference sequence). Written as DNA, the CDR3 is TGTGCTTCCTCGGGACAGACCGGAAGAGATACGCAGTATTTT. Residues: CASSGQTGRDTQYF.

The chain is built from TRBV4-3 and TRBJ2-3; 7 bases are shared with TRBD2. There are 16 residues in the CDR3. The V and J ends lost 0 bases and 0 bases, in that order; junction bases with no gene match: 3. Per the germline V gene, CDR1 is LGHNA and CDR2 is YSLEER. DNA for the CDR3: TGCGCCAGCAGCCAAGAACTAGCGCTAAGCACAGATACGCAGTATTTT. Translation: CASSQELALSTDTQYF.

This chain uses TRBV9 with TRBJ2-1; 7 bases agree with TRBD1. In germline, CDR1 is SGDLS, CDR2 YYNGEE. This CDR3 is built from 17 residues. V lost 0 bases and J lost 7; bases outside the gene matches: 13. The CDR3: CASSVALTGKLGNEQFF. As DNA, the CDR3 is TGTGCCAGCAGCGTAGCTCTGACAGGGAAGCTTGGGAATGAGCAGTTCTTC.

J is TRBJ2-1 and V is TRBV2; TRBD1 or TRBD2 may be the D gene (5 bases each). The germline V and J ends were trimmed by 9 bases and 8 bases, with 17 bases remaining between them. Germline V CDR1 and CDR2: SNHLY, FYNNEI. CDR3 length: 13 residues. CDR3 nucleotides: TGTGCCAGATCCGGGACCATTCGTTATGAGCAGTTCTTC. Protein sequence: CARSGTIRYEQFF.

The chain has TRBV19 and TRBJ1-5, with 7 bases identical to TRBD1. Germline trimming cut 9 bases from V and 9 bases from J; bases unmatched to any gene: 17. The CDR3 is 15 residues long. Germline assignment: CDR1 LNHDA and CDR2 SQIVND (reference sequence). The CDR3 region has the DNA TGTGCCAGCAGGAGGGCAGGGGGGTCTCCCGGGCCCCAGCATTTT. Protein sequence: CASRRAGGSPGPQHF.

V is TRBV18 and J is TRBJ2-3, with 7 bases aligning to TRBD2. V trimming: 3 bases; J trimming: 4 bases; junction bases outside the gene matches: 7. The CDR3 consists of 15 residues. Germline CDR1 is KGHSH and CDR2 is LQKENI. The DNA for the CDR3 is TGTGCCAGCTCACCCCTGACTAGCTCCGCAGATACGCAGTATTTT. Its translation: CASSPLTSSADTQYF. Using reference TRBV18 and TRBJ2-3 for the parts outside the CDR3, the full variable domain is NAGVMQNPRHLVRRRGQEARLRCSPMKGHSHVYWYRQLPEEGLKFMVYLQKENIIDESGMPKERFSAEFPKEGPSILRIQQVVRGDSAAYFCASSPLTSSADTQYFGPGTRLTVL.

This chain links TRBV19 with TRBJ2-7; 10 bases agree with TRBD2. Germline CDR1 LNHDA, CDR2 SQIVND (reference sequence). The CDR3 extends over 16 amino acids. The V gene end was trimmed by 4 bases and the J gene end by 6 bases; junction bases not matched to a gene: 12. The CDR3 DNA sequence: TGTGCCAGTAGTAATTCAGGTATAGCGGGAGGCGGCGAGCAGTACTTC. Translating gives CASSNSGIAGGGEQYF.

The rearrangement uses TRBV27 and TRBJ2-7; D remains ambiguous. This CDR3 is built from 14 residues. Deletions cut 1 base from V and 1 base from J, with 8 bases between. CDR1 MNHEY and CDR2 SMNVEV come from the germline V gene (reference sequence). CDR3 residues: CASSLFGPSYEQYF. In nucleotides, the CDR3 is TGTGCCAGCAGTTTATTTGGGCCATCCTACGAGCAGTACTTC.

The rearrangement links TRBV28 to TRBJ1-1; D gene uncertain. V dropped 4 bases and J dropped 1 base, with 7 bases sitting between them. Germline V gene sequence: CDR1 MDHEN, CDR2 SYDVKM. The CDR3 covers 13 residues. The CDR3 coding sequence is TGTGCCAGCAGTTCCTTTCGGAACACTGAAGCTTTCTTT. As protein: CASSSFRNTEAFF.

The gene calls are TRBV6-6 and TRBJ2-3, with TRBD1 matching over 9 bases. J was trimmed by 1 base and V by 11 bases; bases with no gene match: 7. The germline gives CDR1 MNHNY, CDR2 SVGAGI (reference sequence). The CDR3 sequence is 14 residues long. In DNA, the CDR3 is TGTGCCTGCAAGTGGACAGGGGGCACAGATACGCAGTATTTT. It translates to CACKWTGGTDTQYF.

This chain uses TRBV5-1 with TRBJ2-7; D is perhaps TRBD1 (5 bases). The CDR3 runs 13 residues. Between the trimmed V and J ends, which lost 4 bases and 5 bases, there was a span of 13 bases. Germline V gene lookup returns CDR1 SGHRS and CDR2 YFSETQ. The CDR3 DNA is TGCGCCAGCAGCCCCGAGGTCAGGGACGAGCAGTACTTC. This encodes CASSPEVRDEQYF.

This chain connects TRBV27 to TRBJ2-2; 9 positions agree with TRBD2. This CDR3 has 15 residues. Trimming cost V 6 bases and J 3 bases; bases outside gene matches: 5. Germline assignment: CDR1 MNHEY and CDR2 SMNVEV (reference sequence). The chain's CDR3 is CASRPTSGHTGELFF. CDR3 nucleotide sequence: TGTGCCAGCAGGCCAACTAGCGGGCACACCGGGGAGCTGTTTTTT.

The CDR3 is CASSPGGNTGELFF. The CDR3 nucleotides read TGCGCCAGCAGCCCAGGGGGGAACACCGGGGAGCTGTTTTTT. The chain is built from TRBV5-1 and TRBJ2-2; TRBD1 aligns across 7 bases. The ends lost 4 bases at V and 1 base at J; junction bases unmatched: 1. CDR1 and CDR2 from the germline V gene are SGHRS and YFSETQ. This CDR3 spans 14 amino acids.

The V gene is TRBV14, the J gene TRBJ2-1; D remains ambiguous. V was clipped by 2 bases and J by 0 bases, with 11 bases between them. Germline V gene data show CDR1 as SGHDN and CDR2 as FVKESK. The CDR3 contains 16 residues. CDR3 region: CASSQLLPSSYNEQFF. CDR3 DNA sequence: TGTGCCAGCAGCCAATTACTTCCGAGCTCCTACAATGAGCAGTTCTTC. The full variable domain, completed using reference TRBV14 and TRBJ2-1, is EAGVTQFPSHSVIEKGQTVTLRCDPISGHDNLYWYRRVMGKEIKFLLHFVKESKQDESGMPNNRFLAERTGGTYSTLKVQPAELEDSGVYFCASSQLLPSSYNEQFFGPGTRLTVL.

The CDR3 DNA follows: TGTGCCAGTCTCCGACCTGGACTAGACCTAGAGCAGTTCTTC. Translation gives CASLRPGLDLEQFF. This chain links TRBV28 with TRBJ2-1; TRBD2 matches at 7 bases. Germline CDR1 is MDHEN and CDR2 is SYDVKM. The V and J ends lost 9 bases and 10 bases, in that order; junction bases with no gene match: 15. The CDR3 spans 14 residues.

V and J are TRBV27 and TRBJ2-7; 9 bases fit TRBD2. Per the germline V gene, CDR1 is MNHEY and CDR2 is SMNVEV (reference sequence). The CDR3 has 14 residues. Trimming cost V 9 bases and J 3 bases; bases outside gene matches: 9. CDR3 sequence (DNA): TGTGCCAGTAGCCGTGGGACTAGCTTCTACGAGCAGTACTTC. It specifies CASSRGTSFYEQYF.

The genes are TRBV11-3 and TRBJ2-2, with 11 bases identical to TRBD2. Unmatched junction bases numbered 4, after V lost 1 base and J lost 0 bases. Germline V gives CDR1 SGHNT, CDR2 YENEEA. This CDR3 has 18 amino acids. The CDR3 protein is CASSLGLAGTPNTGELFF. Written as DNA, the CDR3 is TGTGCCAGCAGCTTAGGACTAGCGGGAACACCGAACACCGGGGAGCTGTTTTTT.

The rearrangement links TRBV20-1 to TRBJ2-7, with D unclear. The CDR3 has 11 amino acids. The V gene's germline CDR1 is DFQATT and CDR2 SNEGSKA (reference sequence). Trimming left V 4 bases short and J 3 bases short, with 7 bases between. CDR3 DNA sequence: TGCAGTGCTAATCACAACTACGAGCAGTACTTC. Encoded protein: CSANHNYEQYF.

The chain links TRBV6-5 to TRBJ1-1; D is ambiguous. Trimming removed 3 bases from V and 1 base from J, with 12 bases in between. The V gene's germline CDR1 is MNHEY and CDR2 SVGAGI. The CDR3 length is 15 residues. The CDR3 loop reads CASSYWAFTNTEAFF. The CDR3 nucleotides are TGTGCCAGCAGTTATTGGGCTTTTACGAACACTGAAGCTTTCTTT.